Each of the 24 T cell receptor beta chains below was sequenced from the same sample in a study of molecular identifiers for immune sequencing clone quantification. TCRdb analysed the PCR reads with MiXCR anew, one entry per CDR3 protein. The sample holds 490,000 or so distinct CDR3 sequences, roughly 25% seen once. Input material: naive CD8+ T cells from blood, with Jurkat cell RNA spiked in. Subset meaning: FACS-sorted CD8+CD4-CCR7+CD45RA+ naive T cells. Receptors originate from a human donor in good health. Some libraries in this study had Jurkat cell RNA spiked in.

This clonotype was seen only a few times. The rearrangement links TRBV4-1 to TRBJ2-1, with D possibly matching TRBD2 (6 bases). This CDR3 is 16 amino acids long. Trimming pared 4 bases from V and 7 bases from J, leaving 20 bases between. Germline-derived CDR1 and CDR2 are MGHRA and YSYEKL. CDR3 sequence reads: CASSPSLPGGQNEQFF. The DNA of the CDR3 is TGCGCCAGCAGCCCCTCTCTTCCCGGAGGGCAGAATGAGCAGTTCTTC.

The chain combines TRBV2 with TRBJ1-5; D is possibly TRBD1 (6 bases). The length of the CDR3 is 14 residues. CDR1 is SNHLY, CDR2 FYNNEI, per germline. V shed 6 bases and J shed 8 bases, with 17 bases lying between them. CDR3 region: CASRRQVGYEPQHF. In DNA, the CDR3 is TGTGCCAGCAGGAGACAGGTGGGCTATGAGCCCCAGCATTTT.

For this clonotype: One end of the junction fails to match germline, which may point to a read error. CDR3 region: CASSLSGAGANYKEQFF. CDR3 sequence (DNA): TGTGCCAGCAGTTTATCGGGAGCGGGGGCTAACTACAAGGAGCAGTTCTTC. The chain has TRBV28 and TRBJ2-1; 8 bases are shared with TRBD2. The CDR3 runs to 17 residues. Looked up from germline, CDR1 is MDHEN and CDR2 is SYDVKM.

This clonotype was seen ten or more times. The J gene is TRBJ1-1, the V gene TRBV10-3, with D uncertain. CDR3 size: 15 residues. The germline CDR1 and CDR2 sequences are ENHRY and SYGVKD. Trimming removed 0 bases at V and 2 bases at J, with 10 bases between. The CDR3 DNA reads as TGTGCCATCAGTGAGTCGGTCAGTTCAAACACTGAAGCTTTCTTT. Translating gives CAISESVSSNTEAFF.

This clonotype was recorded at least ten times. J is TRBJ2-3 and V is TRBV5-4; D gene uncertain. CDR3 length: 16 amino acids. CDR1 is SGHNT and CDR2 is YYREEE in the germline V gene (reference sequence). With 4 bases removed from V and 4 bases from J, the gap between germline ends came to 19 bases. The CDR3 nucleotides read TGTGCCAGCAGCCCACCGGGCCCAACCGTATCAGATACGCAGTATTTT. It is translated as CASSPPGPTVSDTQYF.

This clonotype was detected a few times. The V and J genes are TRBV20-1 and TRBJ1-3; 7 positions agree with TRBD1. There are 13 residues in the CDR3. Germline CDR1 is DFQATT and CDR2 is SNEGSKA (reference sequence). Germline trimming cut 3 bases from V and 4 bases from J; bases unmatched to any gene: 3. CDR3 DNA: TGCAGTGCTAGGACAGGGTTAGGAAACACCATATATTTT. Translated: CSARTGLGNTIYF.

This clonotype turned up a few times. The gene calls are TRBV6-6 and TRBJ2-2; 12 bases are a match to TRBD2. The ends lost 5 bases at V and 6 bases at J; junction bases unmatched: 7. In germline, CDR1 is MNHNY, CDR2 SVGAGI (reference sequence). The CDR3 sequence is 16 residues long. CDR3 region: CASSLLTSGSPGELFF. The DNA of the CDR3 is TGTGCCAGCAGTCTCCTGACTAGCGGGAGTCCCGGGGAGCTGTTTTTT.

A few counts support this clonotype. The chain uses TRBV20-1 and TRBJ1-4; tentative D call: TRBD1 (5 bases). This CDR3 spans 16 amino acids. V shed 3 bases and J shed 12 bases, with 26 bases lying between them. The germline gives CDR1 DFQATT, CDR2 SNEGSKA (reference sequence). In DNA form, the CDR3 reads TGCAGTGCTAGTTCTTTTGACCCAAGCCGAGTGGGGGAACTGTTTTTT. It yields the protein CSASSFDPSRVGELFF.

The table lists this clonotype with many counts. V usage is TRBV29-1 and J usage is TRBJ2-5; TRBD1 might be the D (6 bases). Per the germline V gene, CDR1 is SQVTM and CDR2 is ANQGSEA. The V gene lost 6 bases and the J gene lost 3 bases, with 17 bases spanning the gap. The CDR3 totals 14 residues. The CDR3 protein is CSVLGTGLEETQYF. Here the CDR3 DNA reads TGCAGCGTCCTAGGCACAGGGCTAGAAGAGACCCAGTACTTC.

This clonotype showed up just a few times. V gene TRBV20-1 combines with J gene TRBJ2-5; the match to TRBD2 covers 7 bases. CDR3 length: 16 residues. Trimming cost V 6 bases and J 0 bases; bases outside gene matches: 13. The germline CDR1 and CDR2 sequences are DFQATT and SNEGSKA (reference sequence). CDR3 loop: CSATPLAGVYQETQYF. The DNA of the CDR3 is TGCAGTGCCACACCTCTTGCGGGGGTGTACCAAGAGACCCAGTACTTC.

This clonotype showed up many times. The rearrangement uses TRBV2 and TRBJ2-5; D gene ambiguous. Germline V gives CDR1 SNHLY, CDR2 FYNNEI. V dropped 0 bases and J dropped 9 bases, with 8 bases sitting between them. The CDR3 has 12 amino acids. CDR3 sequence reads: CASSEAPWAQYF. The CDR3 DNA follows: TGTGCCAGCAGTGAAGCGCCCTGGGCCCAGTACTTC.

This clonotype was observed a handful of times. The chain carries TRBV7-6 and TRBJ2-5; D gene uncertain. CDR3 length equals 15 residues. V was pared by 2 bases and J by 2 bases, with 12 bases between. The germline CDR1 and CDR2 sequences are SGHVS and FNYEAQ. The CDR3: CASSLLGGSQETQYF. CDR3 bases: TGTGCCAGCAGCTTATTAGGTGGCAGTCAAGAGACCCAGTACTTC.

Notes on this clonotype: A much larger clone lies one base from this, so it may be a read error. This chain links TRBV7-9 with TRBJ2-3; D is ambiguous. The germline V gene encodes CDR1 SEHNR and CDR2 FQNEAQ (reference sequence). CDR3 length: 12 amino acids. The CDR3 nucleotides are TGTGTCAGCAGCCAAGATGTAGATACGCAGTATTTT. The encoded protein is CVSSQDVDTQYF.

Ten or more counts support this clonotype. The rearrangement uses TRBV5-1 and TRBJ1-1; possible D gene TRBD1, 5 bases. Trimming left V 0 bases short and J 2 bases short, with 11 bases between. Germline lookup yields CDR1 SGHRS and CDR2 YFSETQ. The CDR3 spans 15 residues. CDR3 in amino acids: CASSLEGLGNTEAFF. CDR3 DNA sequence: TGCGCCAGCAGCTTGGAGGGGCTTGGTAACACTGAAGCTTTCTTT.

V and J are TRBV4-3 and TRBJ2-3, with 9 bases identical to TRBD1. The CDR3 totals 17 residues. V lost 0 bases to trimming and J lost 3 bases; unmatched junction nucleotides: 7. Germline CDR1 and CDR2: LGHNA and YSLEER. In DNA, the CDR3 is TGCGCCAGCAGCCAAGATCTAAGGACAGGGGCAACAGATACGCAGTATTTT. This codes for CASSQDLRTGATDTQYF.

Points on this clonotype: A single base separates this from a much larger clone, so it may be a read error. No conserved phenylalanine or tryptophan ends this CDR3, so it is likely a read error. J is TRBJ2-5 and V is TRBV7-2; D is possibly TRBD2 (5 bases). Germline lookup yields CDR1 SGHTA and CDR2 FQGNSA. V was shortened by 2 bases and J by 0 bases, with 10 bases between the two germline ends. This CDR3 has 15 residues. Here the CDR3 DNA reads TGTGCCAGCAGCTTAATAAGCGGCTACCAAGAGACCCAGTACATC. It encodes CASSLISGYQETQYI.

This clonotype was detected a few times. The chain combines TRBV7-2 with TRBJ2-7; no clear D. This CDR3 comprises 14 residues. Germline V lookup: CDR1 SGHTA, CDR2 FQGNSA. V was shortened by 5 bases and J by 0 bases, with 11 bases between the two germline ends. The CDR3 DNA reads TGTGCCAGCAGCGCTGACGGATTCTCCTACGAGCAGTACTTC. This gives the protein CASSADGFSYEQYF.

This clonotype was counted between two and nine times. V gene TRBV7-9 combines with J gene TRBJ2-1, with TRBD2 identical over 7 bases. CDR1 and CDR2 from the germline V gene are SEHNR and FQNEAQ (reference sequence). V gave up 5 bases and J gave up 3 bases; unmatched junction bases: 16. The CDR3 runs to 18 residues. CDR3 loop: CASSPRPGTTYSYNEQFF. The CDR3 bases are TGTGCCAGCAGCCCTCGTCCCGGGACTACTTACAGCTACAATGAGCAGTTCTTC.

The chain recombines TRBV28 with TRBJ1-2; D is uncertain. The V end lost 2 bases, the J end lost 6 bases, and 13 bases lay between the germline ends. The V gene's germline CDR1 is MDHEN and CDR2 SYDVKM. The CDR3 loop spans 14 amino acids. In DNA form, the CDR3 reads TGTGCCAGCAGTTTAAGGTACCCCGTAGATGGCTACACCTTC. Amino acids: CASSLRYPVDGYTF.

This clonotype has ten or more counts. CDR3 amino acids: CASSLAGGVRTEAFF. The DNA of the CDR3 is TGTGCCAGCAGCTTAGCGGGAGGAGTTAGGACTGAAGCTTTCTTT. The chain is built from TRBV7-9 and TRBJ1-1, with D unclear. The CDR3 covers 15 residues. V was trimmed by 0 bases and J by 5 bases, leaving 13 bases between them. CDR1 SEHNR and CDR2 FQNEAQ come from the germline V gene (reference sequence).

This clonotype was seen more than once but under ten times. This chain joins TRBV7-9 and TRBJ2-5; 11 bases match TRBD2. Germline V gene data show CDR1 as SEHNR and CDR2 as FQNEAQ (reference sequence). The CDR3 has 15 residues. V lost 5 bases and J lost 1; bases outside the gene matches: 3. In nucleotides, the CDR3 is TGTGCCAGCAGCACGGGACTAGCGGCCCAAGAGACCCAGTACTTC. This encodes CASSTGLAAQETQYF.

CDR3 nucleotides: TGTGCCAGCAGCGGCATCCCCGAGACGGAGACCCAGTACTTC. Amino acid sequence: CASSGIPETETQYF. The rearrangement uses TRBV13 and TRBJ2-5; D gene uncertain. Trimming removed 5 bases at V and 5 bases at J, with 15 bases between. The CDR3 contains 14 residues. Germline values: CDR1 PRHDT, CDR2 FYEKMQ (reference sequence).

This clonotype has just a few counts. This sequence joins TRBV9 and TRBJ1-1, with 10 bases that match TRBD1. The trim removed 4 bases at V and 8 bases at J, leaving 11 bases unmatched. The CDR3 runs to 15 residues. Germline V gene sequence: CDR1 SGDLS, CDR2 YYNGEE. CDR3 coding DNA: TGTGCCAGCAGCAGGGGACAGGGGACGAGACCCGAAGCTTTCTTT. Its protein is CASSRGQGTRPEAFF.

Worth noting for this clonotype: A read error may explain this, as a much larger clone is one base away. CDR3: CASSLDLSGSNQPQHF. CDR3 bases: TGTGCCAGCAGCTTAGATTTATCGGGTAGCAATCAGCCCCAGCATTTT. J is TRBJ1-5 and V is TRBV7-9; D is unresolved. The V gene lost 1 base and the J gene lost 0 bases, with 10 bases spanning the gap. The CDR3 is made up of 16 amino acids. Per the germline V gene, CDR1 is SEHNR and CDR2 is FQNEAQ (reference sequence).